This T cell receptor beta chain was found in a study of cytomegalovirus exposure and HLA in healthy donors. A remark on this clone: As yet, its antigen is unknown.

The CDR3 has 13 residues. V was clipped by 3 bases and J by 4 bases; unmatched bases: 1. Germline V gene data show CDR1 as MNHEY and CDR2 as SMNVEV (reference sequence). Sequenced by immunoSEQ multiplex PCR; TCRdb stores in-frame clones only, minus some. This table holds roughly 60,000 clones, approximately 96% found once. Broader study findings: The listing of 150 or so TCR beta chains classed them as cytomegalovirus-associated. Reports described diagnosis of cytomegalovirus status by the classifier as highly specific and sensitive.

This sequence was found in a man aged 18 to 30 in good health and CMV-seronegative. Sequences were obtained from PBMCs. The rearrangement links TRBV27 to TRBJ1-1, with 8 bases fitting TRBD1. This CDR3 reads CASSFRGPTEAFF. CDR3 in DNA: TGTGCCAGCAGTTTCAGGGGGCCCACTGAAGCTTTCTTT.